The sequence of this TCR beta chain was determined in a study of blood T cells in healthy people across ages. Study overall: About one barcoded beta molecule per two T cells came from capture by template switching. Overall study results and limits: Older age went with lower TCR beta diversity per million T cells, in a roughly linear way. Compared with aged donors, long-lived donors showed fewer expanded clones, suggesting selection.

Germline loops: CDR1 MNHNS, CDR2 SASEGT. Trimming left V 4 bases short and J 2 bases short, with 9 bases between. This CDR3 has 13 amino acids. This clonotype has more than one count but fewer than ten. Antigen unknown. Every donor provided roughly 10 milliliters of peripheral blood. For the second PCR, which ran for roughly 7 to 11 cycles, a sample-barcoded 5' primer and a J-beta primer mix were used. TCRdb passed the 5' RACE reads through MiXCR, listing each CDR3 protein once. The data hold roughly 900,000 distinct CDR3 sequences, with 45% to 50% observed a single time. The V call is TRBV6-1, the J call TRBJ2-7; D is tentatively TRBD1 or TRBD2 (5 bases each). This sequence was found in a man aged 25 to 40 in good health. Sequences were obtained from blood. The CDR3 region has the DNA TGTGCCAGCAGTGCAAGGGACCCCTACGAGCAGTACTTC. Translating gives CASSARDPYEQYF.